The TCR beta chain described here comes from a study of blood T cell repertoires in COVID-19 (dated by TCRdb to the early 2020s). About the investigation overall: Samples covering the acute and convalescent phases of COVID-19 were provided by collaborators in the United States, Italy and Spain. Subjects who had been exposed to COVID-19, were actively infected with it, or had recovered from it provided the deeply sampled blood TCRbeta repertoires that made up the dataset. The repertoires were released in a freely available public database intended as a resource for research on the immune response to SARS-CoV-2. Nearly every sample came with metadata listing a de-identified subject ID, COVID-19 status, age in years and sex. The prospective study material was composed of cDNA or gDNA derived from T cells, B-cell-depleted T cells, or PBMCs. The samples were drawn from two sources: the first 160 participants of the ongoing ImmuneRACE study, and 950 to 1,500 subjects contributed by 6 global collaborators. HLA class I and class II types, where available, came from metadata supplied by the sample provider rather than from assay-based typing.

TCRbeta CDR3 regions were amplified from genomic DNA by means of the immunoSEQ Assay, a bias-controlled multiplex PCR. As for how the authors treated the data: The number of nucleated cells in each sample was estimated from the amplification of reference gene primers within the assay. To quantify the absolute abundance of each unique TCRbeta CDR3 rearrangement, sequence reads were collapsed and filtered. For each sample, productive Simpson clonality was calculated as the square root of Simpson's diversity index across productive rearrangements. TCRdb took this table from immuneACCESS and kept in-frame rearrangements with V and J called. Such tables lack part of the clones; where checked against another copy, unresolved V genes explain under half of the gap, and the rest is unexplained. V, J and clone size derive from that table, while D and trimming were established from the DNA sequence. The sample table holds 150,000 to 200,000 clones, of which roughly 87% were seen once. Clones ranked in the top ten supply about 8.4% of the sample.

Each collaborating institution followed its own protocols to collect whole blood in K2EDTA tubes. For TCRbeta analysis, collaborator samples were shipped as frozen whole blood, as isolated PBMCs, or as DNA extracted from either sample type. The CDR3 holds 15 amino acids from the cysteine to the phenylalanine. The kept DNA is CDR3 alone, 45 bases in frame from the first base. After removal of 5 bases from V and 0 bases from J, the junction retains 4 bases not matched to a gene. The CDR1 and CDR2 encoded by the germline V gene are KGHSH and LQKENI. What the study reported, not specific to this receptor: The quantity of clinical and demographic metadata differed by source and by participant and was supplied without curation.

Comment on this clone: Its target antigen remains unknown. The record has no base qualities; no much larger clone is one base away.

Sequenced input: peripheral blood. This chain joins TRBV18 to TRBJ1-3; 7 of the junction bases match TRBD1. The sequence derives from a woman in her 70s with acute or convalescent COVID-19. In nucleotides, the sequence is TGTGCCAGCTCAATGGGACAGCCCTCTGGAAACACCATATATTTT. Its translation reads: CASSMGQPSGNTIYF.